This T cell receptor beta chain emerged from a study of PD-1 blockade in classical Hodgkin lymphoma. Every patient had relapsed following autologous stem cell transplantation, and cohorts differed in brentuximab vedotin exposure. Study conclusions and caveats: The CD4+ diversity rise by C4D1 was clearest in complete responders.

The method was immunoSEQ multiplex PCR; TCRdb's version includes in-frame clones alone and lacks a portion of them. The table shows around 31,000 clones, with approximately 70% occurring only once. In its sample, this clone is medium-sized. The antigen remains undetermined. Germline loops: CDR1 MDHEN, CDR2 SYDVKM. With V trimmed by 6 bases and J by 2 bases, 7 bases remained unmatched. The CDR3 extends over 15 amino acids. This receptor was identified in a human donor with classical Hodgkin lymphoma. Sample: peripheral blood mononuclear cells (PBMCs), taken before the second cycle of nivolumab. J is TRBJ1-5 and V is TRBV28, with 7 positions matching TRBD1. For the CDR3, the DNA is TGTGCCAGCAGCCTGGGACAGAGGGGCAATCAGCCCCAGCATTTT. This gives the protein CASSLGQRGNQPQHF.